This is a list of T cell receptor beta chains from one sample in a study of beta chain features in type 1 diabetes. The protocol was immunoSEQ multiplex PCR, while the TCRdb copy is restricted to in-frame clones and leaves out a portion. The repertoire includes a few hundred thousand clones, 8.5% to 10% of them detected once, and about 0.6% sits in the top ten. What was sequenced was central memory CD4+ T cells from blood. The receptors were gathered from a man aged 25 to 40 with type 1 diabetes. The CDR3 runs from the conserved cysteine through the conserved F or W. A D gene is named only where the DNA matches it firmly. Rows may omit the clone size; those that give it use once, few, many or a size class.

j_gene,d_gene,abundance,v_gene,CDR3aa,CDR3nt
TRBJ2-2,.,few,TRBV5-5,CASSTDPNTGELFF,TGTGCCAGCAGCACGGACCCAAACACCGGGGAGCTGTTTTTT
TRBJ2-5,TRBD2,few,TRBV27,CASSPNSGSGETQYF,TGTGCCAGCAGTCCAAATAGCGGGAGTGGTGAGACCCAGTACTTC
TRBJ1-1,.,.,TRBV9,CASSVDSYTEAFF,TGTGCCAGCAGCGTGGACAGTTACACTGAAGCTTTCTTT
TRBJ2-3,.,.,TRBV19,CASSHREGGDTQYF,TGTGCCAGTAGTCACCGAGAGGGCGGGGATACGCAGTATTTT
TRBJ2-7,.,.,TRBV28,CASSQFSGDGWYF,TGTGCCAGCAGTCAGTTTAGCGGAGATGGGTGGTACTTC
TRBJ2-4,.,.,TRBV11-1,CASSRLDNIQYF,TGTGCCAGCAGCCGTTTAGATAACATTCAGTACTTC
TRBJ2-7,.,few,TRBV5-4,CASSLAQGQSEQYF,TGTGCCAGCAGCTTGGCGCAGGGTCAATCCGAGCAGTACTTC
TRBJ2-4,TRBD1,few,TRBV11-2,CASSLWSGTGTKNIQYF,TGTGCCAGCAGCTTGTGGTCGGGGACAGGGACCAAAAACATTCAGTACTTC
TRBJ2-4,.,.,TRBV19,CATRGTDRRSIQYF,TGTGCCACTAGGGGGACGGACCGTCGGTCTATTCAGTACTTC
TRBJ1-3,TRBD1,few,TRBV6-5,CASRSTGLSGNTIYF,TGTGCCAGCAGATCGACAGGGTTATCTGGAAACACCATATATTTT
TRBJ2-1,.,.,TRBV2,CASRYYDNEQFF,TGTGCCAGCAGATACTACGACAATGAGCAGTTCTTC
TRBJ1-5,.,few,TRBV19,CASIPEGGNQPQHF,TGTGCCAGTATCCCGGAGGGGGGCAATCAGCCCCAGCATTTT
TRBJ2-3,.,.,TRBV7-2,CASSLVWPAGGPTDTQYF,TGTGCCAGCAGCTTAGTCTGGCCGGCCGGAGGACCCACAGATACGCAGTATTTT
TRBJ2-2,TRBD2,.,TRBV5-1,CASSPLAGSNTGELFF,TGCGCCAGCAGCCCCCTAGCGGGTTCGAACACCGGGGAGCTGTTTTTT
TRBJ1-2,.,.,TRBV2,CASSARGPGNYGYTF,TGTGCCAGCAGTGCCAGGGGTCCCGGTAACTATGGCTACACCTTC
TRBJ2-4,.,few,TRBV5-4,CASSLGRGTHIQYF,TGTGCCAGCAGCTTGGGACGGGGTACGCACATTCAGTACTTC
TRBJ2-7,TRBD1,few,TRBV7-2,CASSLDRDGYEQYF,TGTGCCAGCAGCCTGGACAGGGATGGCTACGAGCAGTACTTC
TRBJ2-1,.,few,TRBV7-2,CASSFAVHGDNEQFF,TGTGCCAGCAGCTTTGCGGTCCATGGGGACAATGAGCAGTTCTTC
TRBJ2-7,TRBD1,few,TRBV6-1,CASSDLLGTENYEQYF,TGTGCCAGCAGTGATCTCCTAGGGACAGAGAACTACGAGCAGTACTTC
TRBJ2-5,.,few,TRBV4-1,CASSHGSGGPGEQYF,TGTGCCAGCAGCCATGGATCTGGGGGGCCTGGGGAGCAGTACTTC
TRBJ2-7,.,few,TRBV20-1,CSGRGAGEQYF,TGCAGTGGAAGGGGTGCGGGGGAGCAGTACTTC
TRBJ1-5,TRBD1,few,TRBV4-1,CASSQRQGVGQPQHF,TGCGCCAGCAGCCAACGCCAGGGGGTAGGGCAGCCCCAGCATTTT
TRBJ1-1,.,few,TRBV4-3,CASSQEGGQMNTEAFF,TGCGCCAGCAGCCAAGAGGGGGGACAAATGAACACTGAAGCTTTCTTT
TRBJ2-7,.,few,TRBV5-4,CASSERQGLDEQYF,TGTGCCAGCAGCGAAAGACAGGGACTCGACGAGCAGTACTTC
TRBJ2-5,.,few,TRBV7-2,CASSSDRGTAETQYF,TGTGCCAGCAGCTCCGATCGGGGGACGGCTGAGACCCAGTACTTC
TRBJ1-5,.,.,TRBV11-2,CASSLPGSKQPQHF,TGTGCCAGCAGCTTACCAGGGTCTAAACAGCCCCAGCATTTT
TRBJ1-2,.,.,TRBV28,CASSLGRNYGYTF,TGTGCCAGCAGCCTCGGGCGGAACTATGGCTACACCTTC
TRBJ2-3,.,few,TRBV29-1,CSALKGDTDTQYF,TGCAGTGCTCTGAAGGGGGACACAGATACGCAGTATTTT
TRBJ2-3,.,.,TRBV9,CASSVVASSTDTQYF,TGTGCCAGCAGCGTAGTAGCGTCTAGCACAGATACGCAGTATTTT
TRBJ1-5,.,many,TRBV6-1,CASSPAVWGRQPQHF,TGTGCCAGCAGTCCGGCGGTGTGGGGGAGGCAGCCCCAGCATTTT
TRBJ2-6,.,.,TRBV11-2,CASSGLTRSSGANVLTF,TGTGCCAGCAGCGGACTGACACGAAGCTCTGGGGCCAACGTCCTGACTTTC
TRBJ2-3,TRBD2,many,TRBV7-9,CASSPFGTSGSYTQYF,TGTGCCAGCAGCCCCTTCGGGACTAGCGGGAGTTATACGCAGTATTTT
TRBJ1-1,.,.,TRBV6-6,CASSYKVMNTEAFF,TGTGCCAGCAGTTATAAGGTCATGAACACTGAAGCTTTCTTT
TRBJ1-2,.,.,TRBV14,CASSSQSGYGYTF,TGTGCCAGCAGCTCTCAATCCGGCTATGGCTACACCTTC